Below, one T cell receptor (beta chain) is given with its context. The data originate from a study of blood T cell repertoires in COVID-19. Whole-study context: The United States, Italy and Spain supplied acute and convalescent COVID-19 samples. Sources were T cells, B-cell-depleted T cells, or PBMCs; the material itself was cDNA or gDNA.

In the authors' workflow: For nucleated cells, counts were estimated from reference gene primer amplification. TCRdb's table, derived via immunoSEQ multiplex PCR, lists solely in-frame clones and lacks some. V and J calls and clone size come straight from that table; D and trimming were deduced from the DNA. The data hold hundreds of thousands of clones, with roughly nine tenths observed a single time. The sample consisted of peripheral blood. This clonotype was sampled from a middle-aged man with acute or convalescent COVID-19.

This CDR3 is CSVRTSGGDEQYF. The CDR3 DNA reads TGCAGCGTTAGGACTAGCGGGGGAGACGAGCAGTACTTC. The gene calls are TRBV29-1 and TRBJ2-7; 13 nucleotides match TRBD2. Germline CDR1 is SQVTM and CDR2 is ANQGSEA. The CDR3 sequence is 13 residues long. V gave up 5 bases and J gave up 5 bases; unmatched junction bases: 3.